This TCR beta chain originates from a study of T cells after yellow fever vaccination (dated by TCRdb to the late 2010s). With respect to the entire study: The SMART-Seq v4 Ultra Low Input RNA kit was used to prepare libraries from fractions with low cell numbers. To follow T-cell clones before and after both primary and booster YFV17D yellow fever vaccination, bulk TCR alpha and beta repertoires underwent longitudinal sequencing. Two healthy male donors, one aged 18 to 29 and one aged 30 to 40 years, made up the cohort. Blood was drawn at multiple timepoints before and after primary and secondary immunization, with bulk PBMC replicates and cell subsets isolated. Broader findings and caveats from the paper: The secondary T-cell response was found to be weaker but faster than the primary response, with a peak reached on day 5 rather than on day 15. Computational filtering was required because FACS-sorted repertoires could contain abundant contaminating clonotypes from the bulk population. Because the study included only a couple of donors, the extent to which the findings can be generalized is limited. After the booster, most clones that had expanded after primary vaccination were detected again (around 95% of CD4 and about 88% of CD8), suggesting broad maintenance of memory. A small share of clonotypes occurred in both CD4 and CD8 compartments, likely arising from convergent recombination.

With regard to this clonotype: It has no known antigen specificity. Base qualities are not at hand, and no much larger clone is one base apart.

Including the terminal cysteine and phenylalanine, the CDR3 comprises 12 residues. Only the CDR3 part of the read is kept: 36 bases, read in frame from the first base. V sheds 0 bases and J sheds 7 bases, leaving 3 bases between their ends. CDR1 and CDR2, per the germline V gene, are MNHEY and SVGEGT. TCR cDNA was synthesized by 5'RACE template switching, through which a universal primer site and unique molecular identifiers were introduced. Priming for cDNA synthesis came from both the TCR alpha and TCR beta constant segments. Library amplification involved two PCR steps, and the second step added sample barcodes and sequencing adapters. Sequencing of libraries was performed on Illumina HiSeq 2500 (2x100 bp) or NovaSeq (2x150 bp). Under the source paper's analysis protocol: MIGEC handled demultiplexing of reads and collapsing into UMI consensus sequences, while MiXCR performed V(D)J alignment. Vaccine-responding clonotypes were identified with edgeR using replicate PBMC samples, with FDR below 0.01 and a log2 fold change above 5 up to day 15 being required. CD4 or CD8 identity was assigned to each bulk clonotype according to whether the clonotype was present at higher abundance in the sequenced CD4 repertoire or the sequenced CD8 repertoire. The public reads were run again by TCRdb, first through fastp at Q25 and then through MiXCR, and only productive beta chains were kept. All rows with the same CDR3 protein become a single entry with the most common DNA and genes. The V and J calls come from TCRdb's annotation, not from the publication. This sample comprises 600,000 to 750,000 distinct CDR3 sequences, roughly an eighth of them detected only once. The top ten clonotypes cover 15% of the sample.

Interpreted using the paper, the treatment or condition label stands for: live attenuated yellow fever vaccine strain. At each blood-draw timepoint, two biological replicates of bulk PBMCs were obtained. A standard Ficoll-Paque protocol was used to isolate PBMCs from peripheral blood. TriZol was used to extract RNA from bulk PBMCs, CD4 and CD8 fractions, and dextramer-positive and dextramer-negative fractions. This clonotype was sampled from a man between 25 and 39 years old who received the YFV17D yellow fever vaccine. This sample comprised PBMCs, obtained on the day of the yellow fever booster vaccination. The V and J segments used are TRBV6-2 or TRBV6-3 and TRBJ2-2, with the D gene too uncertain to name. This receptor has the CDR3 CASSYSNGELFF. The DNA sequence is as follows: TGTGCCAGCAGTTACTCGAACGGGGAGCTGTTTTTT.